This T cell receptor beta chain is from a study of OX40 agonist ivuxolimab in advanced cancers. At the level of the whole study: The costimulatory receptor OX40 (CD134) was targeted by ivuxolimab, a fully human IgG2 agonistic monoclonal antibody. Peripheral TCRbeta sequencing aimed to test whether ivuxolimab altered TCR sequence diversity and caused clonal T-cell expansion. Partial responses occurred in three dose-escalation patients, of whom one had hepatocellular carcinoma and two had cutaneous melanoma. The monotherapy dose-escalation portion (N ≈ 52 patients) of the phase I ivuxolimab trial is reported in the paper. Prior anti-PD-1, anti-PD-L1 or anti-CTLA-4 therapy was permitted, and 35% to 40% of dose-escalation patients had received checkpoint inhibitors. Intravenous ivuxolimab was administered to patients every 2 weeks at six dose levels: 0.01, 0.1, 0.3, 1.5, 3 and 10 mg/kg. A male proportion of almost 85% and a mean age of about 60 years, ranging from about 23 to 90, were recorded for the dose-escalation cohort. Among the roughly 52 dose-escalation patients, approximately 20 had hepatocellular carcinoma, 15 melanoma, 9 renal cell carcinoma and 9 head and neck cancer. Results and caveats for the whole study, not just this receptor: After ivuxolimab, CD8+ T cells had more expanded clones than CD4+ T cells on average. Clonal expansion of both CD4+ and CD8+ blood T cells was observed from baseline to week 6 at doses 0.1 to 3.0 mg/kg. Partial responders in the 0.1-3.0 mg/kg groups had among the lowest normalized peripheral clonal expansion, especially among CD8+ T cells. Which antigens the clonally expanded peripheral T cells were specific for was not determined. Low levels of normalized T-cell clonal expansion were also seen in some patients who did not respond.

The trial excluded patients who had a history of autoimmune disease or were on systemic immunosuppression. In every dose cohort, peripheral blood was drawn for TCR sequencing at baseline, cycle 4 day 1, and cycle 7 day 1. Samples came from an open-label, multicenter, first-in-human phase I dose-escalation trial of ivuxolimab. The trial enrolled adults with locally advanced or metastatic head and neck squamous cell, hepatocellular, melanoma or renal cell carcinoma. Before TCR sequencing, CD4+ T cells and CD8+ T cells from peripheral blood were sorted into separate populations. In the germline V gene, CDR1 corresponds to SGHDN and CDR2 to FVKESK. Spanning cysteine to phenylalanine, the CDR3 consists of 20 amino acids. CDR3 DNA only is kept here, 60 bases in frame from base 1. V is cut back by 0 bases and J by 4 bases, with 17 bases in the junction unmatched. Genomic DNA was isolated from the sorted cells so that the TCRbeta CDR3 region could be sequenced. The immunoSEQ Assay was used to sequence the TCRbeta CDR3 regions. The table was pulled from immuneACCESS by TCRdb, which kept in-frame rearrangements only. Such tables lose some clones; where checked, under half of the loss comes from unresolved V genes, and the rest has no known cause. This sample holds tens of thousands of clones; more than 85% were observed only once. Under 10% of the sample rests with the top ten.

Note on this clone: What this receptor recognizes is not known. No base quality information exists; no much larger clone differs at one position.

This specimen was CD4+ or CD8+ T cells sorted from blood, taken in a trial of the OX40 agonist ivuxolimab. The V and J segments used are TRBV14 and TRBJ1-2; 10 bases in the middle match TRBD1. This TCR was sampled from an adult with an advanced solid tumor such as melanoma, head and neck, liver or kidney cancer. The CDR3 reads as follows: CASSQDILFIDRGLFYGYTF. The bases are TGTGCCAGCAGCCAAGATATTTTGTTTATCGACAGGGGGCTATTCTATGGCTACACCTTC.